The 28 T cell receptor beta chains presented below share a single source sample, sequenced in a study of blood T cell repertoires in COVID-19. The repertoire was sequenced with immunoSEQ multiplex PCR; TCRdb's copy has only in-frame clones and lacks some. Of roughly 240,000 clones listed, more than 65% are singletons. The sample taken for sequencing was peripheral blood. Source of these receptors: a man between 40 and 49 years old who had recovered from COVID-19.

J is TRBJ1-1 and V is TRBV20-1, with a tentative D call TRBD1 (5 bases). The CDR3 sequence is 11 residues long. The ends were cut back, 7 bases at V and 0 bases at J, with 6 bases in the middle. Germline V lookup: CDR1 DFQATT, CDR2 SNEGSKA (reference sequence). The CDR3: CSGQMNTEAFF. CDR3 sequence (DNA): TGCAGTGGACAGATGAACACTGAAGCTTTCTTT.

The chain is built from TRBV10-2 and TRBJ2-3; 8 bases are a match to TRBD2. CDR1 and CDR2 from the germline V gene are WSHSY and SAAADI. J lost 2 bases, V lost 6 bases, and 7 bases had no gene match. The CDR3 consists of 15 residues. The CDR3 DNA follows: TGCGCCAGCAGCGGACTAGCCCTCCTCACAGATACGCAGTATTTT. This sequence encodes CASSGLALLTDTQYF.

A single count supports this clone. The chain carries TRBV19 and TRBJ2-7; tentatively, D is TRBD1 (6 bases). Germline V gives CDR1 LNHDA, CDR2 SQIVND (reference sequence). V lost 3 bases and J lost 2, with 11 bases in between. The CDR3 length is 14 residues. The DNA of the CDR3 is TGTGCCAGTAGTATCGGGGACACCCCCTACGAGCAGTACTTC. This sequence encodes CASSIGDTPYEQYF.

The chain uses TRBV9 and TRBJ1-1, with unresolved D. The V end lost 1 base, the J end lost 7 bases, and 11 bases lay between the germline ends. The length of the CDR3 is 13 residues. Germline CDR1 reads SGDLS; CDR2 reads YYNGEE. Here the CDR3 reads CASSVTVVSEAFF. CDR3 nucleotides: TGTGCCAGCAGCGTAACAGTGGTCAGTGAAGCTTTCTTT.

The CDR3 DNA sequence: TGCGCCAGCACTAGATGGGGGGGAGCAGGAAACACCATATATTTT. Translation gives CASTRWGGAGNTIYF. The V and J genes are TRBV4-1 and TRBJ1-3, with a tentative D call TRBD1 (5 bases). With 7 bases removed from V and 4 bases from J, the gap between germline ends came to 17 bases. In germline, CDR1 is MGHRA, CDR2 YSYEKL. CDR3 size: 15 residues.

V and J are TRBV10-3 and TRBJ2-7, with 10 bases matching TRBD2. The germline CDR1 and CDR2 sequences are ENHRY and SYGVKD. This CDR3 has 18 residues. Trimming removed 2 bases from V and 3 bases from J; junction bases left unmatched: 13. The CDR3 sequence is CAISERLLAGGFVYEQYF. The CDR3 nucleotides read TGTGCCATCAGTGAGCGGTTGTTAGCGGGAGGCTTTGTCTACGAGCAGTACTTC.

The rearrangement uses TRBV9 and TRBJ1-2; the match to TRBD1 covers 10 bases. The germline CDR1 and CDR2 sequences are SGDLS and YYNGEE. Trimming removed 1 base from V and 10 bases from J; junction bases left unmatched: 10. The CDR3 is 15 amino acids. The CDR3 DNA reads TGTGCCAGCAGCGTACCGAGGACAGGGGGATATAACTACACCTTC. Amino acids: CASSVPRTGGYNYTF.

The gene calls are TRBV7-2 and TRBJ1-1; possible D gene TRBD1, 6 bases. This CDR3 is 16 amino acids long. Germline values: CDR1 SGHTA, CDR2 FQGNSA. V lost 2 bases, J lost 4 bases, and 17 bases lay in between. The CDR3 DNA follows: TGTGCCAGCAGCTTATTGGGGGGGGCCGTAGGCACTGAAGCTTTCTTT. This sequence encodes CASSLLGGAVGTEAFF. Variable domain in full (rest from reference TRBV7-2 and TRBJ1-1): GAGVSQSPSNKVTEKGKDVELRCDPISGHTALYWYRQSLGQGLEFLIYFQGNSAPDKSGLPSDRFSAERTGGSVSTLTIQRTQQEDSAVYLCASSLLGGAVGTEAFFGQGTRLTVV.

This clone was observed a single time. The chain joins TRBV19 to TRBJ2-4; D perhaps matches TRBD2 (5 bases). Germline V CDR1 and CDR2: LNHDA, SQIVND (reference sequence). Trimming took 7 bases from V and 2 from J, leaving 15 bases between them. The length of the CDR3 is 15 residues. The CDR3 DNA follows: TGTGCCAGTACCCCATCGGGGAGATCCAAAAACATTCAGTACTTC. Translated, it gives CASTPSGRSKNIQYF.

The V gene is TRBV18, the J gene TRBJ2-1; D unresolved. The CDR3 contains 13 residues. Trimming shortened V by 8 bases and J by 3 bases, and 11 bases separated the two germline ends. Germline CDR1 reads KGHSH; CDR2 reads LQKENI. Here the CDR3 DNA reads TGTGCCAGCCGCCGTGGGCACTACAATGAGCAGTTCTTC. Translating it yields CASRRGHYNEQFF. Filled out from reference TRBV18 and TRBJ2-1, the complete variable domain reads NAGVMQNPRHLVRRRGQEARLRCSPMKGHSHVYWYRQLPEEGLKFMVYLQKENIIDESGMPKERFSAEFPKEGPSILRIQQVVRGDSAAYFCASRRGHYNEQFFGPGTRLTVL.

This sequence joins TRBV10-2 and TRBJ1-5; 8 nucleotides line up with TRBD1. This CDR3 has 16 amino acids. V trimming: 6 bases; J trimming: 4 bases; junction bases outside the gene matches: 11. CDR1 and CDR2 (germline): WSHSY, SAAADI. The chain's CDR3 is CASSDRGRRGNQPQHF. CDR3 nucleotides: TGCGCCAGCAGCGACAGGGGAAGGAGGGGTAATCAGCCCCAGCATTTT.

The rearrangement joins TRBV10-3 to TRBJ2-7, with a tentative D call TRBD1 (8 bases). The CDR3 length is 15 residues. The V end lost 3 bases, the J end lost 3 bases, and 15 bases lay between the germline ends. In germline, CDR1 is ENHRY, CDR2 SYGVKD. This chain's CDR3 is CAISDAQGGDYEQYF. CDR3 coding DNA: TGTGCCATCAGTGATGCACAGGGGGGGGACTACGAGCAGTACTTC.

The CDR3 spells CSASGRVTDTQYF. DNA of the CDR3: TGCAGCGCCTCAGGGAGGGTGACAGATACGCAGTATTTT. This chain uses TRBV29-1 with TRBJ2-3; TRBD2 agrees at 7 bases. CDR1 and CDR2 from the germline V gene are SQVTM and ANQGSEA. Trimming removed 7 bases from V and 3 bases from J; junction bases left unmatched: 7. CDR3 length: 13 residues.

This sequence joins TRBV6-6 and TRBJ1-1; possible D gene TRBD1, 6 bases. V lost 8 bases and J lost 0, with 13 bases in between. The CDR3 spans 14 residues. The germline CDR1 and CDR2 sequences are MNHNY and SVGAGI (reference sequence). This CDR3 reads CASPRWDMNTEAFF. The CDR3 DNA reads TGTGCCAGCCCACGGTGGGACATGAACACTGAAGCTTTCTTT.

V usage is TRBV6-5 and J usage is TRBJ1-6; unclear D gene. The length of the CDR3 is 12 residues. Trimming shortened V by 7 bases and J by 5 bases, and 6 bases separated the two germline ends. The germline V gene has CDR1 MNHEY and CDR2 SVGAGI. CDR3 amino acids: CASNGNNSPLHF. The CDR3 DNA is TGTGCCAGCAACGGTAATAATTCACCCCTCCACTTT.

Here the CDR3 reads CSVGPGQSYEQYF. The DNA for the CDR3 is TGCAGCGTGGGGCCGGGACAGTCTTACGAGCAGTACTTC. This rearrangement joins TRBV29-1 to TRBJ2-7; 7 nucleotides align to TRBD1. The CDR3 is 13 amino acids. Germline-derived CDR1 and CDR2 are SQVTM and ANQGSEA. The J segment lost 4 bases and the V segment lost 6 bases, leaving 9 bases of the junction unmatched.

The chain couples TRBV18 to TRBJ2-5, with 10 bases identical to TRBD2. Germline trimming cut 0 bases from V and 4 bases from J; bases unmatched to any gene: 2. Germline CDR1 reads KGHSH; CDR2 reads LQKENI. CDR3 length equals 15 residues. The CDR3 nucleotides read TGTGCCAGCTCACCACCGTCTAGCGGGGGAGAGACCCAGTACTTC. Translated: CASSPPSSGGETQYF.

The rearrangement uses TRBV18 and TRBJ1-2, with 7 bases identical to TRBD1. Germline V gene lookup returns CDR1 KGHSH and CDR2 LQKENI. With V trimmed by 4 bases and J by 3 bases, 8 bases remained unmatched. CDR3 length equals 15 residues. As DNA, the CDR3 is TGTGCCAGCTCACTCTCGGGACAGACCCACTATGGCTACACCTTC. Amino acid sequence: CASSLSGQTHYGYTF.

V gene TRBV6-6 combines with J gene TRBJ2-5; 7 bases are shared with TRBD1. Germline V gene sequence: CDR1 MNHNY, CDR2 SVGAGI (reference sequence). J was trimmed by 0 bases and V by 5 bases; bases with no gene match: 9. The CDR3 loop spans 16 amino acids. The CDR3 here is CASSQTGTEDQETQYF. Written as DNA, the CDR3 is TGTGCCAGCAGTCAAACCGGGACAGAGGACCAAGAGACCCAGTACTTC.

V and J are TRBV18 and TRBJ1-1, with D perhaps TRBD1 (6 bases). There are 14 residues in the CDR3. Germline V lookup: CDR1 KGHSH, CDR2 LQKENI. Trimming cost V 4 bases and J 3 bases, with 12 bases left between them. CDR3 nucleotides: TGTGCCAGCTCACTACACAGGGATGACACTGAAGCTTTCTTT. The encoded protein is CASSLHRDDTEAFF.

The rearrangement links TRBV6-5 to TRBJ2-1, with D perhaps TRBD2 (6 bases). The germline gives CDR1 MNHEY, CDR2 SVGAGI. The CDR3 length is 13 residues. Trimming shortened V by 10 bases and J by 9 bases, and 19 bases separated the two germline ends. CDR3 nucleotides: TGTGCCACCATCACGAGTCTGGGGGGTGAGCAGTTCTTC. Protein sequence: CATITSLGGEQFF.

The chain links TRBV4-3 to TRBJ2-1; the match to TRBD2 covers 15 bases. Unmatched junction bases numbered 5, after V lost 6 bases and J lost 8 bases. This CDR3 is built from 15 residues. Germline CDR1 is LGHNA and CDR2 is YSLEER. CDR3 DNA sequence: TGCGCCAGCAGTCTGGGACTAGCGGGAGGCCATGAGCAGTTCTTC. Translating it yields CASSLGLAGGHEQFF.

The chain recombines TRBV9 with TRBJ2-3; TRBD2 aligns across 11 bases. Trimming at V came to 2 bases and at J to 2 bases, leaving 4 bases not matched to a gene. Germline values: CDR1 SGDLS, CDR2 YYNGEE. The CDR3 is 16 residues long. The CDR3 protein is CASSVLAGGNTDTQYF. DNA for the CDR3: TGTGCCAGCAGCGTTTTAGCGGGGGGGAACACAGATACGCAGTATTTT. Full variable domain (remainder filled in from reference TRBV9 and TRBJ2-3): DSGVTQTPKHLITATGQRVTLRCSPRSGDLSVYWYQQSLDQGLQFLIQYYNGEERAKGNILERFSAQQFPDLHSELNLSSLELGDSALYFCASSVLAGGNTDTQYFGPGTRLTVL.

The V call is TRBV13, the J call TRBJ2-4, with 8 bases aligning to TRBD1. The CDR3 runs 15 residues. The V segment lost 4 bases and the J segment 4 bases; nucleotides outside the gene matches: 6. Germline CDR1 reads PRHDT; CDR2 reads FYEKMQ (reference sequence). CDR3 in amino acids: CASSSDGTGKNIQYF. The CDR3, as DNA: TGTGCCAGCAGCTCCGATGGGACAGGAAAAAACATTCAGTACTTC.

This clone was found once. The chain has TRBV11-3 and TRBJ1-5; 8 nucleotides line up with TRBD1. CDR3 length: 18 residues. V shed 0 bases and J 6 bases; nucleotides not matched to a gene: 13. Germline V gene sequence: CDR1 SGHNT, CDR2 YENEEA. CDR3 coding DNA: TGTGCCAGCAGCTTAGATCTAAATCTCCAGGGGGCGAGTCAGCCCCAGCATTTT. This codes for CASSLDLNLQGASQPQHF.

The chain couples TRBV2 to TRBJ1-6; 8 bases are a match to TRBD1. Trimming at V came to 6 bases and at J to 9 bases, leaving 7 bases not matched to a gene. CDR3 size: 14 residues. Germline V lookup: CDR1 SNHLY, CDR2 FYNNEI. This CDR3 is CASSDRTGRSPLHF. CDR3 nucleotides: TGTGCCAGCAGCGACCGGACAGGGCGTTCACCCCTCCACTTT.

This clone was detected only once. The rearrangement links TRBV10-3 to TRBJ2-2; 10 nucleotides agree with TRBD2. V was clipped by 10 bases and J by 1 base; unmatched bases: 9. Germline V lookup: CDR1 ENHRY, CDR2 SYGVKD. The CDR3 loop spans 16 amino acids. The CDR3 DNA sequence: TGTGCCACCCGATGGTTAGCGGGAGGGAACACCGGGGAGCTGTTTTTT. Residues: CATRWLAGGNTGELFF.

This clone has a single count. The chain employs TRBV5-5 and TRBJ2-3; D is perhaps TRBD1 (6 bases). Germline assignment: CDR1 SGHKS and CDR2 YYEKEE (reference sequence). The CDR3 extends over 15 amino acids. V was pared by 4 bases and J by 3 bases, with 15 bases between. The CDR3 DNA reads TGTGCCAGCAGCAAGGGTACAGGGAATACAGATACGCAGTATTTT. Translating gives CASSKGTGNTDTQYF.